This TCR beta chain was obtained from a study of identical twins. Regarding the study as a whole: Weaker excess sharing between twins was seen in beta out-of-frame sequences.

After template switching added a universal primer site, the resulting cDNA carried unique molecular identifiers. One entry per CDR3 protein results from TCRdb running MiXCR on the 5' RACE reads. The profile shows around 1.7 million distinct CDR3 sequences, less than 35% of them singletons. Comment on this clonotype: Its target is not known.

V was cut by 1 base and J by 4 bases, with 10 bases left in between. Germline values: CDR1 SGHRS, CDR2 YFSETQ. The CDR3 spans 14 residues. The chain carries TRBV5-1 and TRBJ2-3; no firm D call. The source of this sequence is a newborn girl in good health. Input material: cord blood. CDR3 amino acids: CASSLTTTPDTQYF. Written as DNA, the CDR3 is TGCGCCAGCAGCTTGACCACAACTCCAGATACGCAGTATTTT.